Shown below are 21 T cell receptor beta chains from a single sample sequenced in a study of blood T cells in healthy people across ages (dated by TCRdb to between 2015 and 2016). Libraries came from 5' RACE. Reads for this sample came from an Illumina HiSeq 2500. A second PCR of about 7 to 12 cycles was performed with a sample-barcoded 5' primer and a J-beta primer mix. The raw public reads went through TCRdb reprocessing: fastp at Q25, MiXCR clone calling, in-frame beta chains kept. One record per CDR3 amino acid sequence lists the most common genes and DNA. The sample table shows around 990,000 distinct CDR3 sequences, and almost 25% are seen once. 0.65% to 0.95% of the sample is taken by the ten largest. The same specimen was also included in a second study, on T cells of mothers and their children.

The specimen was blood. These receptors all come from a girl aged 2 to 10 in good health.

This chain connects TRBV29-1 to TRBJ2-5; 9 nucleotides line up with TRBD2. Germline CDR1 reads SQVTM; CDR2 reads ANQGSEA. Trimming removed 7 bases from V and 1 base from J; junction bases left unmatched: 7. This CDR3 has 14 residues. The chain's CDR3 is CSGERGEGQETQYF. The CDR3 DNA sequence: TGCAGCGGGGAGCGGGGGGAAGGCCAAGAGACCCAGTACTTC.

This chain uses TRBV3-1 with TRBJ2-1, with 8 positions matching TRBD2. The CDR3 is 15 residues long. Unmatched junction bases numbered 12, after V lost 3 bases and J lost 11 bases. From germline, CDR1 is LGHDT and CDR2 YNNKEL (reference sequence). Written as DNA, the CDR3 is TGTGCCAGCAGCCACCCTAGCGGGTGGGATCCGAAGCAGTTCTTC. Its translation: CASSHPSGWDPKQFF.

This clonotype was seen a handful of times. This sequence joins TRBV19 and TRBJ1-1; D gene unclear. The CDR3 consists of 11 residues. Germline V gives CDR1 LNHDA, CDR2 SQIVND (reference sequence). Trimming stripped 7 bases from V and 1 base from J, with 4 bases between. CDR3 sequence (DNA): TGTGCCAGTAAGGGGAACACTGAAGCTTTCTTT. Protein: CASKGNTEAFF. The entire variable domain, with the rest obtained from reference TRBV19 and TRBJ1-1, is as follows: DGGITQSPKYLFRKEGQNVTLSCEQNLNHDAMYWYRQDPGQGLRLIYYSQIVNDFQKGDIAEGYSVSREKKESFPLTVTSAQKNPTAFYLCASKGNTEAFFGQGTRLTVV.

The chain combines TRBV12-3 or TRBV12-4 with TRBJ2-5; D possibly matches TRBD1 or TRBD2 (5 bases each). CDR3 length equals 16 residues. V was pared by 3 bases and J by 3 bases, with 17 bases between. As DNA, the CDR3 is TGTGCCAGCAGTTTGGTTTCATGGGGGTCAAAAGAGACCCAGTACTTC. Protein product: CASSLVSWGSKETQYF.

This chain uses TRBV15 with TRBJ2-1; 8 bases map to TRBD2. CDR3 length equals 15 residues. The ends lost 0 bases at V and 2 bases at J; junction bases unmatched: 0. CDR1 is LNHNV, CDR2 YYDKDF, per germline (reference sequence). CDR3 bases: TGTGCCACCAGCAGAGATAGCGGGACCTACAATGAGCAGTTCTTC. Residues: CATSRDSGTYNEQFF.

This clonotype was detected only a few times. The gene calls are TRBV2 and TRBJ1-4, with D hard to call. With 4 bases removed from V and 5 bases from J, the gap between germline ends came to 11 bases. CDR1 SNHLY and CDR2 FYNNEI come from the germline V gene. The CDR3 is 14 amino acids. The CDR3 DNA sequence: TGTGCCAGCAGTGGGTTACTCCCGAATGAAAAACTGTTTTTT. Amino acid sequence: CASSGLLPNEKLFF.

The CDR3 sequence: CASSITGHSTDTQYF. DNA of the CDR3: TGTGCCAGCAGCATAACAGGGCATAGCACAGATACGCAGTATTTT. The chain couples TRBV7-6 to TRBJ2-3; a possible D gene is TRBD1 (6 bases). The CDR3 has 15 amino acids. CDR1 SGHVS and CDR2 FNYEAQ come from the germline V gene. The V and J ends lost 5 bases and 0 bases respectively, with 12 bases between them.

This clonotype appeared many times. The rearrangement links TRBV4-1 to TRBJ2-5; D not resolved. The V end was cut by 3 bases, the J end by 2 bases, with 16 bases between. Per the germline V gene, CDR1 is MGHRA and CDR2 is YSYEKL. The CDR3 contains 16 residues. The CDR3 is CASSQLETPQQETQYF. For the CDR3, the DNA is TGCGCCAGCAGCCAGTTAGAGACCCCCCAACAAGAGACCCAGTACTTC.

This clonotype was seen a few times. CDR3 loop: CASRSLYEQYF. For the CDR3, the DNA is TGTGCCAGCAGAAGCCTTTACGAGCAGTACTTC. The rearrangement uses TRBV21-1 and TRBJ2-7. TRBV21-1 is a documented pseudogene. The CDR3 contains 11 residues.

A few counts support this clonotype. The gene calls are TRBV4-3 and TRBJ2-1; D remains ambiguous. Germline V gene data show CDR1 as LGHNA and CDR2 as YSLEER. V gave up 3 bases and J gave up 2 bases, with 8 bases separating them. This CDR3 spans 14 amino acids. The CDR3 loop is CASSQTLPYNEQFF. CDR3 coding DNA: TGCGCCAGCAGCCAGACACTGCCCTACAATGAGCAGTTCTTC.

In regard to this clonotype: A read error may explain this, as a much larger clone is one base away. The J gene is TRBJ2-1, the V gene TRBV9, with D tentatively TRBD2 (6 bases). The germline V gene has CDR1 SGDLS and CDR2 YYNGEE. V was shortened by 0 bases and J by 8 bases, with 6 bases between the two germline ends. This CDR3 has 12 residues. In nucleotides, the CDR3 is TGTGCCAGCAGCGTAGGGGAGGATGAGCAGTTCTTC. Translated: CASSVGEDEQFF.

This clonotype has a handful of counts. The CDR3 here is CASSHRKIAGARTGELFF. CDR3 coding DNA: TGTGCCAGCAGCCACCGAAAGATAGCGGGGGCCCGCACCGGGGAGCTGTTTTTT. The chain couples TRBV3-1 to TRBJ2-2; 9 bases agree with TRBD2. Germline CDR1 is LGHDT and CDR2 is YNNKEL (reference sequence). The V segment lost 3 bases and the J segment 4 bases; nucleotides outside the gene matches: 12. The CDR3 has 18 amino acids.

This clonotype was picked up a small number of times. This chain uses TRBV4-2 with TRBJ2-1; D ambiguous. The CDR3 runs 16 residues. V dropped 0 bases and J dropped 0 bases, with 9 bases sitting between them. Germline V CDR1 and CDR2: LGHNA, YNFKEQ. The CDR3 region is CASSQDQPSSYNEQFF. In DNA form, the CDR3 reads TGTGCCAGCAGCCAAGATCAACCGAGCTCCTACAATGAGCAGTTCTTC.

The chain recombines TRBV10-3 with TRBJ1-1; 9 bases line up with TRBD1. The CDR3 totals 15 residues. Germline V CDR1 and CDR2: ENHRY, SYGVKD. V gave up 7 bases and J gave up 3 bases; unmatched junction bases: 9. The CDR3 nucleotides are TGTGCCATCACTCGATCCGGGACAGGGCACACTGAAGCTTTCTTT. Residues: CAITRSGTGHTEAFF.

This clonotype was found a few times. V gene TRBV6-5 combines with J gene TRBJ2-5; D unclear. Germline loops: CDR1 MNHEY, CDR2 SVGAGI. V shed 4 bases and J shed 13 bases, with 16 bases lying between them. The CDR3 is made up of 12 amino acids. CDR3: CASSSHTTQWYF. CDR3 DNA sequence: TGTGCCAGCAGTTCCCATACGACCCAGTGGTACTTC.

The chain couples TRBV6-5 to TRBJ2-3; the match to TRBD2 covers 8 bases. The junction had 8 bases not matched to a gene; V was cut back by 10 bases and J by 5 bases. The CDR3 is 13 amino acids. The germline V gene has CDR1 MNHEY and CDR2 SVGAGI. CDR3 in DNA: TGTGCCATACGGGGGGGCCAAAAAGATACGCAGTATTTT. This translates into CAIRGGQKDTQYF.

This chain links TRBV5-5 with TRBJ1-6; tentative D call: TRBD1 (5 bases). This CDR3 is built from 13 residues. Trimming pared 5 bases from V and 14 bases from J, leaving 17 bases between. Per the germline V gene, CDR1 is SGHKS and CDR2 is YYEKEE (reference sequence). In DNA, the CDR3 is TGTGCCAGCAGATATGACGGGGGTACGGCCCTCCACTTT. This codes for CASRYDGGTALHF.

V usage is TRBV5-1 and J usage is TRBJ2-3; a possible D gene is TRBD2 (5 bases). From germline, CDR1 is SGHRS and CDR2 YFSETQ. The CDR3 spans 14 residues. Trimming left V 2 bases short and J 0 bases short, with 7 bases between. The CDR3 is CASSFDYSTDTQYF. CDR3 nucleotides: TGCGCCAGCAGCTTCGACTATAGCACAGATACGCAGTATTTT.

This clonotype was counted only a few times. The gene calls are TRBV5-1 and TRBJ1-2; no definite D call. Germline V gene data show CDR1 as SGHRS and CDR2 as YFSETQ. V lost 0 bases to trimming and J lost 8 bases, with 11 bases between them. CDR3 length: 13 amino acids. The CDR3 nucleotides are TGCGCCAGCAGCTTGGCGACTGTCGACGGCTACACCTTC. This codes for CASSLATVDGYTF.

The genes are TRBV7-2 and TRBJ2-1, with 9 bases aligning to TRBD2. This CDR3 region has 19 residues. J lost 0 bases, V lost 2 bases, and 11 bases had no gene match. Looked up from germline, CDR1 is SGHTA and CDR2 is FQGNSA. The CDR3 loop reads CASSLTGPLSGSSYNEQFF. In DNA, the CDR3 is TGTGCCAGCAGCTTAACAGGGCCACTTAGCGGGAGCTCCTACAATGAGCAGTTCTTC.

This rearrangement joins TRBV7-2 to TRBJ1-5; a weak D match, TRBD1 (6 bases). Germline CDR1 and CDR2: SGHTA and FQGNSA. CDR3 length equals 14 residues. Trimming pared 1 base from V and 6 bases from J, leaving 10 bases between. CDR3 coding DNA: TGTGCCAGCAGCTTAGGAGGGGGGTTTCAGCCCCAGCATTTT. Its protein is CASSLGGGFQPQHF.